The TCR beta chain described here comes from a study of vaccination and CD4 T cells after COVID-19 (dated by TCRdb to the early 2020s). The study in broad terms: Convalescent patients had a positive SARS-CoV-2 result on nasal swab PCR, and of these patients, fewer than ten had mild disease and one had severe disease. Post-COVID blood samples from convalescent patients were collected a median of approximately 100 days after diagnosis, with a range of about 35 to 180 days. Culture stimuli were overlapping spike peptide pools from SARS-CoV-2 and from the common cold coronaviruses HCoV-NL63, HCoV-OC43 and HCoV-229E. The convalescent cohort comprised six males and four females, including two Hispanic individuals, seven Caucasians, two Asians and one multiracial person. Control cultures received a CEFX viral epitope pool as the positive control, an HIV-1 Nef peptide pool as the negative control, or no peptide. Post-vaccine blood samples were collected a median of 72 days after the second vaccine dose, ranging from roughly 12 to 241 days. Participants received two doses of either the Pfizer-BioNTech BNT162b2 vaccine (n=8) or the Moderna mRNA-1273 vaccine (n=2). In more than eight COVID-19 convalescent patients and a few infection-naive healthy vaccine recipients, researchers compared the spike-specific CD4+ TCR repertoire from before mRNA vaccination with the repertoire from after.

The library was produced with PCR. DNA from cultured CD4+ T cells underwent TCR sequencing with the Oncomine TCR Beta short-read assay at the Johns Hopkins FTIC core. The QIAamp micro DNA kit was used to extract genomic DNA from the cultured CD4+ T cells. Oncomine TCR Beta libraries made from cultured CD4+ T cells were pooled using unique dual indexes and sequenced on an Illumina iSeq 100. On the authors' methods: Non-productive sequences were removed, and CDR3s that did not start with C, did not end with F or W, or were shorter than 7 amino acids were discarded. Antigen-specific clonotypes were identified with the MANAFEST web application by comparing peptide-stimulated wells with reference and other culture wells. Positive clones required FDR below 0.05, an odds ratio above 5, and productive frequency above 0.1% in at least two of three replicate wells. A clonotype counted as cross-reactive if it showed significant expansion both in the SARS-CoV-2 spike wells and in at least one common cold coronavirus spike condition. Using R version 3.6.1, CDR3 homology was evaluated through Levenshtein distances (stringdist) along with unrooted phylogenetic trees (ape). TCRdb reprocessed the public reads (quality trimming at Q25 with fastp, clone calling with MiXCR) and kept in-frame beta chains. Entries are consolidated by CDR3 protein sequence, retaining the most common genes and DNA. The V and J calls shown here were made by TCRdb, not taken from the authors' results. Within this sample are about 3,800 distinct CDR3 sequences, with 13% to 15% of them counted one time only. The ten biggest clones cover 17% of the sample.

Results and caveats for the whole study, not just this receptor: The median number of SARS-CoV-2-reactive clonotypes rose from about 23 after infection to 38 after vaccination, but the change was not significant. Relatively few convalescent patients were included in the study, and early timepoints after natural infection were not analyzed. Among convalescent patients, a median about 87% of the SARS-CoV-2-reactive clones seen after vaccination appeared only after vaccination, which suggests priming specific to the vaccine. In convalescent patients, nearly all vaccine-specific clones (304 of 307) were found to be mono-reactive for SARS-CoV-2 spike rather than cross-reactive with common cold coronaviruses.

The treatment or condition label corresponds to: roughly nine-day PBMC culture with coronavirus spike peptide pools or control peptides (ViraFEST assay). The ViraFEST assay was used in the study, in which antigen-specific T cells were expanded with peptide pools and expanded clonotypes were subsequently identified by TCR sequencing. The convalescent patients' positive SARS-CoV-2 PCR tests were from March to December 2020, which was before the Alpha, Beta and Delta variants emerged in the United States. Each well held two million PBMCs cultured with approximately 9.1 ug/ml peptide pools in IMDM containing approximately 5% human AB serum and around 10 IU/ml IL-2. On days 3 and 7, half of the culture medium was replaced with fresh IL-2-containing medium. Once the cells had been in culture for ten to eleven days, the EasySep CD4+ T cell isolation kit was used to isolate CD4+ T cells by negative selection. PBMCs were separated from whole blood using Ficoll-Paque Plus gradient centrifugation and then either used fresh or cryopreserved at -140C. Triplicate wells were generally used for each culture condition.

The junction shows trimming of 2 bases on V and 2 bases on J, plus 9 bases between the germline ends. CDR1 SEHNR and CDR2 FQNEAQ were looked up in the germline V gene (reference sequence). The CDR3 spans 14 residues, from the cysteine through the phenylalanine. The read is trimmed to its CDR3 DNA, 42 bases read in frame from base 1. Within its sample, this clonotype is medium-sized (0.01 to 0.1%). Which antigen it targets is not known. No much larger clonotype is one base removed from it; base qualities were not supplied. This receptor was taken from a human donor who had recovered from COVID-19. The material sequenced was CD4+ T cells from blood, cultured in vitro. The sequence joins TRBV7-9 to TRBJ2-5; TRBD1 could be the D gene, as 5 bases match. The DNA sequence reads TGTGCCAGCAGCTTATTGGCAGGGCAAGAGACCCAGTACTTC. Translated, this gives CASSLLAGQETQYF.